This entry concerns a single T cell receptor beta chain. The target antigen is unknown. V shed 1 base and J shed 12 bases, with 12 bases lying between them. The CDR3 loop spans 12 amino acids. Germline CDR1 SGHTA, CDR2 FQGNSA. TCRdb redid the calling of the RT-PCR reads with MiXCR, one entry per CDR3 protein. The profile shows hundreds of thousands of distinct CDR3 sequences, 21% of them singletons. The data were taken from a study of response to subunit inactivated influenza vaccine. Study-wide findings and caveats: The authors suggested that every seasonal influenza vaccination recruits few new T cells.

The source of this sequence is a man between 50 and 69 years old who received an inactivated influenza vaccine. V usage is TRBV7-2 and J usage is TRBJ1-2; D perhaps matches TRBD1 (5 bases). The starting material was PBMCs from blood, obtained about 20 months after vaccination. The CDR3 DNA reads TGTGCCAGCAGCTTAGTAGGGGATTATAACACCTTC. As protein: CASSLVGDYNTF.